This is a list of T cell receptor beta chains from one sample in a study of response to subunit inactivated influenza vaccine. TCRdb fed the RT-PCR reads into MiXCR, producing one record per CDR3 protein. The sample lists around 480,000 distinct CDR3 sequences; about 10% were seen once. Specimen: PBMCs from blood, collected roughly 47 days after vaccination. The receptor source for this set is a man aged 50-60 years who received an inactivated influenza vaccine. Each CDR3 is given with its conserved first and last residue. The D gene is left open where the match is weak. Clone size is stated in some rows and not others, as once, few, many or a class when expanded.

CASSTLGPYEQYF,TGTGCCAGCAGCACCCTGGGCCCCTACGAGCAGTACTTC,NA,few,TRBJ2-7,TRBV3-1
CASSVTSRQGVSPSSYNEQFF,TGTGCCAGCAGTGTCACATCGAGACAGGGGGTCTCTCCCAGCTCCTACAATGAGCAGTTCTTC,TRBD1,NA,TRBJ2-1,TRBV6-1
CASSFVGTGDTQYF,TGCGCCAGCAGCTTTGTAGGGACAGGAGATACGCAGTATTTT,TRBD1,NA,TRBJ2-3,TRBV5-1
CASSQDASGRQETQYF,TGCGCCAGCAGCCAAGATGCTAGCGGGCGCCAAGAGACCCAGTACTTC,TRBD2,few,TRBJ2-5,TRBV4-3
CASSYSRQMNTEAFF,TGTGCCAGCAGTTACTCCCGACAGATGAACACTGAAGCTTTCTTT,NA,many,TRBJ1-1,TRBV6-5
CASSQSDRGYQETQYF,TGTGCCAGCAGCCAGTCGGACAGGGGATACCAAGAGACCCAGTACTTC,TRBD1,few,TRBJ2-5,TRBV4-2
CASRGVTEAFF,TGCGCCAGCAGAGGGGTTACTGAAGCTTTCTTT,NA,NA,TRBJ1-1,TRBV4-3
CASSTSGELADTQYF,TGTGCCAGCAGCACTTCGGGGGAATTGGCAGATACGCAGTATTTT,NA,few,TRBJ2-3,TRBV7-3
CASRRAINSYEQYF,TGTGCCAGCAGGAGGGCCATTAACTCCTACGAGCAGTACTTC,NA,many,TRBJ2-7,TRBV2
CASSFPPAQPQHF,TGTGCCAGCAGTTTCCCTCCGGCTCAGCCCCAGCATTTT,NA,many,TRBJ1-5,TRBV12-3/TRBV12-4
CASSPGPDSTDTQYF,TGCGCCAGCAGCCCCGGACCGGACAGCACAGATACGCAGTATTTT,NA,many,TRBJ2-3,TRBV5-1
CASSPKGHEQYF,TGCGCCAGCAGCCCGAAGGGTCACGAGCAGTACTTC,NA,many,TRBJ2-7,TRBV5-1
CASSLNSGREMNTEAFF,TGCGCCAGCAGCTTAAACTCCGGAAGGGAGATGAACACTGAAGCTTTCTTT,NA,NA,TRBJ1-1,TRBV5-1
CASSLALGFQETQYF,TGTGCCAGCAGCTTAGCGCTCGGCTTCCAAGAGACCCAGTACTTC,NA,NA,TRBJ2-5,TRBV7-2
CASSTTGTINNEQFF,TGTGCCAGCAGTACGACCGGGACTATCAACAATGAGCAGTTCTTC,TRBD2,many,TRBJ2-1,TRBV7-9
CAISDGAPDLEQYF,TGTGCCATCAGTGACGGGGCCCCGGACCTTGAGCAGTACTTC,NA,few,TRBJ2-7,TRBV10-3
CASSLVLVGHEQFF,TGTGCCAGCAGTTTAGTACTAGTAGGCCATGAGCAGTTCTTC,NA,NA,TRBJ2-1,TRBV12-3/TRBV12-4
CASSLAVAVYSGANVLTF,TGCGCCAGCAGCTTGGCTGTAGCGGTTTACTCTGGGGCCAACGTCCTGACTTTC,NA,many,TRBJ2-6,TRBV5-1
CASKKAGVRGAYEQYF,TGTGCCAGCAAGAAAGCGGGAGTACGAGGGGCCTACGAGCAGTACTTC,TRBD2,few,TRBJ2-7,TRBV27
CASSSVGAGGVWTQYF,TGTGCCAGCAGTTCGGTGGGCGCGGGGGGCGTTTGGACCCAGTACTTC,TRBD2,few,TRBJ2-5,TRBV12-3/TRBV12-4
CASSLARGWRSYEQFF,TGTGCCAGCAGCTTAGCTCGAGGTTGGCGTAGCTATGAGCAGTTCTTC,NA,NA,TRBJ2-1,TRBV7-9
CASSQQTTLASTDTQYF,TGTGCCAGCAGCCAACAAACTACTCTGGCGAGCACAGATACGCAGTATTTT,NA,NA,TRBJ2-3,TRBV4-2
CASSRGDTPEAFF,TGCGCCAGCAGCCGTGGGGACACACCTGAAGCTTTCTTT,NA,few,TRBJ1-1,TRBV4-3
CAWSRLVGQKLFF,TGTGCCTGGAGTCGGCTTGTAGGGCAAAAACTGTTTTTT,NA,NA,TRBJ1-4,TRBV30
CASTRGGTSGRSGEQFF,TGTGCCAGCACACGCGGGGGGACTAGCGGGAGGTCGGGTGAGCAGTTCTTC,TRBD2,few,TRBJ2-1,TRBV7-8
CASSFAMTSGLTGELFF,TGTGCCAGCAGTTTCGCAATGACTAGCGGATTAACCGGGGAGCTGTTTTTT,TRBD2,NA,TRBJ2-2,TRBV6-2/TRBV6-3
CASSSGRFTGNTIYF,TGTGCCAGCAGCTCTGGACGGTTCACTGGAAACACCATATATTTT,NA,many,TRBJ1-3,TRBV12-3/TRBV12-4
CASSRVAGTVNTEAFF,TGTGCCAGCAGCCGAGTAGCCGGGACAGTGAACACTGAAGCTTTCTTT,TRBD1,few,TRBJ1-1,TRBV13
CASMGPNTEAFF,TGTGCCAGTATGGGACCGAACACTGAAGCTTTCTTT,NA,NA,TRBJ1-1,TRBV19
CSAGTGREGYTF,TGCAGTGCAGGGACAGGGCGAGAGGGCTACACCTTC,TRBD1,many,TRBJ1-2,TRBV20-1
CSARGGGKGKNEKLFF,TGCAGTGCTAGAGGAGGTGGGAAGGGGAAAAATGAAAAACTGTTTTTT,NA,many,TRBJ1-4,TRBV20-1
CASRPPGLLAGELFF,TGTGCCAGCAGGCCACCGGGACTCTTGGCCGGGGAGCTGTTTTTT,NA,NA,TRBJ2-2,TRBV6-1
CASSFRQGITGELFF,TGTGCCAGCAGCTTCCGACAGGGTATCACCGGGGAGCTGTTTTTT,TRBD1,NA,TRBJ2-2,TRBV7-9
CATSSHPTGGQYF,TGTGCCACCAGCAGCCACCCGACAGGGGGGCAGTATTTT,TRBD1,few,TRBJ2-3,TRBV15
CATSAPGEYNEQFF,TGTGCCACCAGTGCCCCAGGGGAATACAATGAGCAGTTCTTC,NA,many,TRBJ2-1,TRBV24-1
CASSPKDRYTDTQYF,TGCGCCAGCAGCCCAAAGGACAGATACACAGATACGCAGTATTTT,NA,many,TRBJ2-3,TRBV5-1
CSASSPGGETQYF,TGCAGTGCGAGTTCCCCGGGCGGTGAGACCCAGTACTTC,NA,many,TRBJ2-5,TRBV20-1
CSARPSSVMSPEQFF,TGCAGTGCTAGGCCCTCATCTGTGATGTCCCCTGAGCAGTTCTTC,NA,NA,TRBJ2-1,TRBV20-1
CSADGTSGGDTQYF,TGCAGTGCTGACGGGACTAGCGGGGGAGATACGCAGTATTTT,TRBD2,many,TRBJ2-3,TRBV20-1
CASSWGQAAGGYTF,TGTGCCAGCAGCTGGGGACAGGCAGCGGGAGGCTACACCTTC,TRBD1,NA,TRBJ1-2,TRBV7-8
CASSLGQGKGEQYF,TGCGCCAGCAGCTTGGGACAGGGTAAGGGCGAGCAGTACTTC,TRBD1,NA,TRBJ2-7,TRBV5-1
CASTVTSGLYNEQFF,TGTGCCAGCACCGTGACTAGCGGGCTCTACAATGAGCAGTTCTTC,TRBD2,NA,TRBJ2-1,TRBV6-2/TRBV6-3
CASSLQGTGGNYEQYF,TGCGCCAGCAGCCTCCAAGGGACAGGGGGAAACTACGAGCAGTACTTC,TRBD1,NA,TRBJ2-7,TRBV4-3
CASSPTAIVNTEAFF,TGTGCCAGCAGCCCGACTGCAATAGTGAACACTGAAGCTTTCTTT,NA,NA,TRBJ1-1,TRBV7-9
CSAMEPGMIHEQYF,TGCAGCGCTATGGAGCCAGGGATGATCCACGAGCAGTACTTC,NA,few,TRBJ2-7,TRBV20-1